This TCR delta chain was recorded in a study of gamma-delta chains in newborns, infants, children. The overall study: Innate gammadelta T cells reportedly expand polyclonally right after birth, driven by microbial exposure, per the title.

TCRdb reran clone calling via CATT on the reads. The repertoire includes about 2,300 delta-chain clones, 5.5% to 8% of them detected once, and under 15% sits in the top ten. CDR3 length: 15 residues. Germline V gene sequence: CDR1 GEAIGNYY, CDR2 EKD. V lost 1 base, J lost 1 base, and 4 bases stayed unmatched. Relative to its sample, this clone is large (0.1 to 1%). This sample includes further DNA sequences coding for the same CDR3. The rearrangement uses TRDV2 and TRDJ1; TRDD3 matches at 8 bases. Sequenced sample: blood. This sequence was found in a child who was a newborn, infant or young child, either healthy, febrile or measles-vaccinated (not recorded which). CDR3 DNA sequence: TGTGCCTGTGACACTCTGGGGGAACGCACCGATAAACTCATCTTT. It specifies CACDTLGERTDKLIF.